This T cell receptor (beta chain) derives from a study of vaccination effects on CD4 cells after COVID-19. The table came from immunoSEQ multiplex PCR; TCRdb's copy has only in-frame clones and leaves some out. The sample carries under 45,000 clones, roughly 70% recorded once. This clone was observed at least ten times. Antigen specificity is unknown. Ahead of sequencing, the ViraFEST assay grew antigen-specific CD4+ T cells using viral peptide pools. The culture ran for less than 12 days, and then CD4+ T cells were isolated. Testing of the vaccine recipients showed negative nucleocapsid antibodies and no prior SARS-CoV-2 infection. Every well housed some 1.8 million PBMC, which grew in culture alongside around 10 IU/ml IL-2 and about 10 ug/ml peptides. The germline CDR1 and CDR2 sequences are LGHDT and YNNKEL (reference sequence). V was shortened by 2 bases and J by 8 bases, with 12 bases between the two germline ends. This CDR3 has 13 residues.

Whole-study results and caveats: In vaccinees who were healthy, merely 1 out of 255 vaccine-induced clones cross-reacted with common cold coronaviruses.

The chain joins TRBV3-1 (or the pseudogene TRBV3-2) to TRBJ1-2; D possibly corresponds to TRBD1 (5 bases). This receptor was taken from a human donor who received a COVID-19 vaccine. The sequencing used CD4+ T cells from PBMCs cultured with HCoV-OC43 spike peptides, collected before COVID-19 vaccination. Subset meaning: HCoV-OC43 spike overlapping peptide pool stimulation. CDR3 region: CASSQTDGGGYTF. CDR3 DNA: TGTGCCAGCAGCCAAACGGACGGGGGAGGCTACACCTTC.